The 19 T cell receptor beta chains given below trace back to one sample, sequenced in a study of OX40 agonist ivuxolimab in advanced cancers. Here immunoSEQ multiplex PCR was the method, and the copy in TCRdb shows in-frame clones only, minus some. The data show some 60,000 clones, about 88% seen once. The source material was CD4+ or CD8+ T cells sorted from blood, sampled in a trial of the OX40 agonist ivuxolimab. The origin of the receptors is an adult with an advanced solid tumor such as melanoma, head and neck, liver or kidney cancer.

The chain has TRBV29-1 and TRBJ2-1, with D unclear. The length of the CDR3 is 13 residues. Between the trimmed V and J ends, which lost 7 bases and 0 bases, there was a span of 10 bases. CDR1 and CDR2 from the germline V gene are SQVTM and ANQGSEA. The chain's CDR3 is CSAGRSSYNEQFF. In DNA form, the CDR3 reads TGCAGCGCGGGTAGGTCCTCCTACAATGAGCAGTTCTTC.

The J gene is TRBJ2-7, the V gene TRBV5-1; 12 bases align to TRBD1. Germline assignment: CDR1 SGHRS and CDR2 YFSETQ. CDR3 length: 14 amino acids. Unmatched junction bases numbered 5, after V lost 3 bases and J lost 7 bases. This chain's CDR3 is CASSSGTGGVEQYF. Written as DNA, the CDR3 is TGCGCCAGCAGCTCCGGGACAGGGGGCGTAGAGCAGTACTTC.

The chain joins TRBV29-1 to TRBJ1-5; TRBD1 agrees at 7 bases. The J segment lost 6 bases and the V segment lost 4 bases, leaving 6 bases of the junction unmatched. The CDR3 totals 13 residues. Looked up from germline, CDR1 is SQVTM and CDR2 is ANQGSEA. DNA for the CDR3: TGCAGCGTTGCCGACAGGGTGGGTCAGCCCCAGCATTTT. Translated: CSVADRVGQPQHF.

The chain carries TRBV19 and TRBJ1-5, with 9 bases aligning to TRBD1. The CDR3 has 15 residues. CDR1 and CDR2 from the germline V gene are LNHDA and SQIVND (reference sequence). With V trimmed by 3 bases and J by 7 bases, 7 bases remained unmatched. CDR3 in DNA: TGTGCCAGTAGTATTGCGGGACAGGGTGGCCAGCCCCAGCATTTT. This encodes CASSIAGQGGQPQHF. Full variable domain (missing parts from reference TRBV19 and TRBJ1-5): DGGITQSPKYLFRKEGQNVTLSCEQNLNHDAMYWYRQDPGQGLRLIYYSQIVNDFQKGDIAEGYSVSREKKESFPLTVTSAQKNPTAFYLCASSIAGQGGQPQHFGDGTRLSIL.

The gene calls are TRBV2 and TRBJ2-7, with D tentatively TRBD1 (6 bases). Germline V gene sequence: CDR1 SNHLY, CDR2 FYNNEI. The CDR3 spans 14 residues. The germline V and J ends were trimmed by 4 bases and 0 bases, with 10 bases remaining between them. This chain's CDR3 is CASSGPDSSYEQYF. CDR3 in DNA: TGTGCCAGCAGTGGTCCGGACAGCTCCTACGAGCAGTACTTC.

The sample holds one count of this clone. The chain is built from TRBV5-4 and TRBJ2-1, with D tentatively TRBD1 (5 bases). Germline CDR1 SGHNT, CDR2 YYREEE (reference sequence). The CDR3 sequence is 14 residues long. V dropped 4 bases and J dropped 1 base, with 9 bases sitting between them. The CDR3 loop reads CASSQDTSYNEQFF. CDR3 DNA sequence: TGTGCCAGCAGCCAGGACACGTCCTACAATGAGCAGTTCTTC.

This sequence joins TRBV5-5 and TRBJ1-5, with a tentative D call TRBD1 (5 bases). The CDR3 length is 15 residues. The germline V and J ends were trimmed by 3 bases and 4 bases, with 14 bases remaining between them. Germline V gene data show CDR1 as SGHKS and CDR2 as YYEKEE (reference sequence). CDR3 coding DNA: TGTGCCAGCAGCTCGGAGGGACTCGCTAATCAGCCCCAGCATTTT. This translates into CASSSEGLANQPQHF.

This clone was counted a single time. V and J are TRBV6-5 and TRBJ1-5, with 7 bases identical to TRBD1. This CDR3 contains 14 residues. J lost 6 bases, V lost 6 bases, and 8 bases had no gene match. CDR1 is MNHEY and CDR2 is SVGAGI in the germline V gene. The CDR3 region has the DNA TGTGCCAGCAGCCCCGGACAGGCGGTTCAGCCCCAGCATTTT. Protein: CASSPGQAVQPQHF.

The chain links TRBV9 to TRBJ2-1; D ambiguous. Germline V lookup: CDR1 SGDLS, CDR2 YYNGEE. This CDR3 comprises 14 residues. The germline V and J ends were trimmed by 0 bases and 5 bases, with 9 bases remaining between them. The CDR3 DNA reads TGTGCCAGCAGCGTAGGCGGCAGCAACAATGAGCAGTTCTTC. This codes for CASSVGGSNNEQFF.

The chain carries TRBV29-1 and TRBJ2-5; the D gene could be TRBD1 or TRBD2 (5 bases each). This CDR3 contains 15 residues. The germline CDR1 and CDR2 sequences are SQVTM and ANQGSEA. Trimming pared 6 bases from V and 6 bases from J, leaving 23 bases between. The CDR3 loop is CSVPPPGTRAKTQYF. The CDR3 coding sequence is TGCAGCGTCCCCCCACCCGGGACCAGAGCAAAGACCCAGTACTTC.

The count of this clone is one. The CDR3, as DNA: TGTGCCAGCAGCTACCAATTGTTTGGAGATACGCAGTATTTT. Translation: CASSYQLFGDTQYF. The chain has TRBV7-3 and TRBJ2-3, with no clear D. There are 14 residues in the CDR3. Trimming removed 4 bases at V and 5 bases at J, with 13 bases between. Per the germline V gene, CDR1 is SGHTA and CDR2 is FQGTGA.

The rearrangement joins TRBV4-2 to TRBJ2-5, with 8 bases identical to TRBD2. The V gene's germline CDR1 is LGHNA and CDR2 YNFKEQ. This CDR3 spans 15 amino acids. Trimming cost V 3 bases and J 4 bases; bases outside gene matches: 7. In nucleotides, the CDR3 is TGTGCCAGCAGCCAGGAAGACGGGGGGGGAGAGACCCAGTACTTC. Translating gives CASSQEDGGGETQYF.

This chain links TRBV7-9 with TRBJ1-5; the D is unclear. CDR3 length: 16 amino acids. The germline gives CDR1 SEHNR, CDR2 FQNEAQ (reference sequence). Trimming stripped 5 bases from V and 2 bases from J, with 16 bases between. CDR3 sequence (DNA): TGTGCCAGCAGCCCAGTAAGTGGGGTTGGCAATCAGCCCCAGCATTTT. Protein sequence: CASSPVSGVGNQPQHF. Full variable domain (rest looked up from reference TRBV7-9 and TRBJ1-5): DTGVSQNPRHKITKRGQNVTFRCDPISEHNRLYWYRQTLGQGPEFLTYFQNEAQLEKSRLLSDRFSAERPKGSFSTLEIQRTEQGDSAMYLCASSPVSGVGNQPQHFGDGTRLSIL.

The chain combines TRBV5-8 with TRBJ1-5, with D hard to call. V was clipped by 4 bases and J by 5 bases, with 16 bases between them. The germline CDR1 and CDR2 sequences are SGHTS and YDEGEE. The CDR3 is 15 residues long. CDR3 bases: TGTGCCAGCAGCCGCAGGCTCGTTGTAGATCAGCCCCAGCATTTT. Protein: CASSRRLVVDQPQHF.

This sequence joins TRBV30 and TRBJ1-4, with TRBD1 matching over 7 bases. Losses at the gene ends were 5 bases for V and 8 bases for J; bases not matched to a gene: 14. CDR1 is GTSNPN, CDR2 SVGIG, per germline (reference sequence). This CDR3 has 15 residues. CDR3 sequence: CAWGKIRGAKEKLFF. Here the CDR3 DNA reads TGTGCCTGGGGGAAAATCAGGGGGGCGAAAGAAAAACTGTTTTTT.

Concerning this clone itself: The same CDR3 can be traced to other DNA sequences in this sample. V and J are TRBV18 and TRBJ1-5; 8 nucleotides agree with TRBD1. Germline assignment: CDR1 KGHSH and CDR2 LQKENI. The trim removed 3 bases at V and 2 bases at J, leaving 3 bases unmatched. The CDR3 sequence is 15 residues long. CDR3 in DNA: TGTGCCAGCTCACCCGACAGGGGTGGCAATCAGCCCCAGCATTTT. As protein: CASSPDRGGNQPQHF.

The chain is built from TRBV4-3 and TRBJ1-5; a weak D match, TRBD1 (6 bases). The germline gives CDR1 LGHNA, CDR2 YSLEER. The CDR3 sequence is 15 residues long. The germline V and J ends were trimmed by 0 bases and 3 bases, with 9 bases remaining between them. The CDR3 nucleotides are TGCGCCAGCAGCCAAGATTGGACAGACAATCAGCCCCAGCATTTT. Protein product: CASSQDWTDNQPQHF.

The genes are TRBV29-1 and TRBJ2-5; the D is unclear. Germline lookup yields CDR1 SQVTM and CDR2 ANQGSEA. V gave up 3 bases and J gave up 7 bases, with 15 bases separating them. This CDR3 comprises 13 residues. CDR3 residues: CSVDRSPRWTQYF. The CDR3 DNA reads TGCAGCGTTGACCGGAGCCCCCGATGGACCCAGTACTTC.

This chain connects TRBV7-6 to TRBJ2-1; the match to TRBD2 covers 15 bases. V shed 5 bases and J 7 bases; nucleotides not matched to a gene: 15. Looked up from germline, CDR1 is SGHVS and CDR2 is FNYEAQ. This CDR3 contains 19 residues. The CDR3: CASSQMGLAGGLTRNEQFF. In DNA form, the CDR3 reads TGTGCCAGCAGCCAGATGGGACTAGCGGGGGGCCTAACTCGGAATGAGCAGTTCTTC.